The rows below give T cell receptor beta chains drawn from one sample of a study of immune characteristics of hereditary and idiopathic chronic pancreatitis. Profiling relied on immunoSEQ multiplex PCR, and the TCRdb table lists in-frame clones only, not all of them. This sample yields about 14,000 clones, of which more than 60% are seen a single time; approximately 15% belongs to the top ten. The specimen sequenced was pancreas tissue with hereditary chronic pancreatitis. Every receptor here comes from a human donor with chronic pancreatitis. CDR3s include the opening cysteine and the closing phenylalanine or tryptophan. A D gene is named only where the DNA matches it firmly. A row's size may be missing; if present it is once, few, many or a size class.

V,J,D,size,DNA,CDR3
TRBV9,TRBJ2-5,NA,NA,TGTGCCAGCAGCGTAGAAGCTTCCAGGACCCAGTACTTC,CASSVEASRTQYF
TRBV28,TRBJ2-2,TRBD2,NA,TGTGCCAGCAGTTTTAGCGGGGAGTGGGGGGAGCTGTTTTTT,CASSFSGEWGELFF
TRBV18,TRBJ2-2,NA,NA,TGTGCCAGCTCAACCACCGGGGAGCTGTTTTTT,CASSTTGELFF
TRBV28,TRBJ1-2,NA,NA,TGTGCCAGCAGTTTTAAAGGGTTCTATGGCTACACCTTC,CASSFKGFYGYTF
TRBV28,TRBJ2-1,NA,few,TGTGCCAGCACCCTGGGCCTGAGCTCCTACAATGAGCAGTTCTTC,CASTLGLSSYNEQFF
TRBV7-9,TRBJ2-7,TRBD1,NA,TGTGCCAGCAGCCTCCGGACAGGTGACCGGGGCGAGCAGTACTTC,CASSLRTGDRGEQYF
TRBV3-1/TRBV3-2,TRBJ2-2,TRBD2,NA,TGTGCCAGCAGCCAAACCTTAGGACTAGCGGGGGGGACCCGCGCCGGGGAGCTGTTTTTT,CASSQTLGLAGGTRAGELFF
TRBV20-1,TRBJ1-2,NA,NA,TGCAGTGTTCCTGAACTCTATGGCTACACCTTC,CSVPELYGYTF
TRBV14,TRBJ2-7,TRBD1,NA,TGTGCCAGCAGCCAAGATGGGGACAGGGGGAGAGAGCAGTACTTC,CASSQDGDRGREQYF
TRBV5-1,TRBJ2-7,TRBD1,NA,TGCGCCAGCAGGCGTACAGGGGAATCGGTAAGCTACGAGCAGTACTTC,CASRRTGESVSYEQYF
TRBV18,TRBJ2-7,NA,NA,TGTGCCAGCTCACCCGCCGGGACACGCTTTGAAGAGCAGTACTTC,CASSPAGTRFEEQYF
TRBV5-1,TRBJ1-1,TRBD1,once,TGCGCCAGCAGCATGGGGACAGGGGCGGTGAACACTGAAGCTTTCTTT,CASSMGTGAVNTEAFF
TRBV19,TRBJ1-6,NA,few,TGTGCCAGTAGTCCGGAGGGGGTCCGGAATTCACCCCTCCACTTT,CASSPEGVRNSPLHF
TRBV7-3,TRBJ1-2,NA,few,TGTGCCAGCAGCTTAGATGGGGACGGCTACACCTTC,CASSLDGDGYTF
TRBV14,TRBJ2-2,NA,NA,TGTGCCAGCAGCCCACAGGGCAGGGAGCTGTTTTTT,CASSPQGRELFF
TRBV4-1,TRBJ1-1,NA,NA,TGCGCCAGCAGCCAAGATAAGGAACGAGGGATGGACACTGAAGCTTTCTTT,CASSQDKERGMDTEAFF
TRBV7-9,TRBJ2-1,NA,NA,TGTGCCAGCAGCTTAGTCTCCTCGGATGAGCAGTTCTTC,CASSLVSSDEQFF
TRBV6-4,TRBJ2-3,TRBD2,NA,TGTGCCAGCAGCGCTAGCGGGAGCACAGATACGCAGTATTTT,CASSASGSTDTQYF
TRBV3-1/TRBV3-2,TRBJ1-4,TRBD1,NA,TGTGCCAGCAGCCAAGGCAGGGGGCATGAAAAACTGTTTTTT,CASSQGRGHEKLFF
TRBV5-1,TRBJ2-2,TRBD2,NA,TGCGCCAGCAGCCCCATACCCGGGACTAGTGGCACCGGGGAGCTGTTTTTT,CASSPIPGTSGTGELFF
TRBV19,TRBJ1-6,TRBD1,once,TGTGCCAGCTCGACAGGGGTTAATTCACCCCTCCACTTT,CASSTGVNSPLHF
TRBV5-1,TRBJ1-3,NA,NA,TGCGCCAGCAGCTTGGAGGATTCTGGAAACACCATATATTTT,CASSLEDSGNTIYF
TRBV27,TRBJ2-7,TRBD1,few,TGTGCCAGCAGTAGGGACAGGGGAGGCTACGAGCAGTACTTC,CASSRDRGGYEQYF
TRBV5-1,TRBJ2-7,TRBD2,few,TGCGCCAGCAGCTTGGCCCTACCGGGGGCTAGCGGGAGGGCCCTGAACGAGCAGTACTTC,CASSLALPGASGRALNEQYF
TRBV24-1,TRBJ2-3,NA,NA,TGTGCCACCAGGGGTGGAGGAGGTGCGCAGTATTTT,CATRGGGGAQYF
TRBV19,TRBJ2-7,NA,NA,TGTGCCAGTAGTATAGAGGCGGGGCCCTCCTACGAGCAGTACTTC,CASSIEAGPSYEQYF
TRBV2,TRBJ2-1,NA,few,TGTGCCAGCAGTGAGTCTAGCGTCGAGCAGTTCTTC,CASSESSVEQFF
TRBV7-2,TRBJ2-2,TRBD1,once,TGTGCCAGTCAGGGACAGGGATTCACCGGGGAGCTGTTTTTT,CASQGQGFTGELFF
TRBV30,TRBJ2-5,TRBD2,NA,TGTGCCTGGAGTTCGGTAGCGGGGGAGACCCAGTACTTC,CAWSSVAGETQYF
TRBV7-2,TRBJ2-2,NA,NA,TGTGCCAGCAGCTTAATTGGACTGCGGAACACCGGGGAGCTGTTTTTT,CASSLIGLRNTGELFF
TRBV28,TRBJ1-2,TRBD1,NA,TGTGCCAGCAGATCCGGGACAGGTGTCTATGGCTACACCTTC,CASRSGTGVYGYTF
TRBV15,TRBJ2-7,TRBD2,NA,TGTGCCACCAGCAAACTCGGGACTAGCGGAGGAAGCTCCTACGAGCAGTACTTC,CATSKLGTSGGSSYEQYF
TRBV30,TRBJ1-2,NA,NA,TGTGCCTGGAGTGAAACGGGATCTAACTATGGCTACACCTTC,CAWSETGSNYGYTF
TRBV2,TRBJ1-5,NA,NA,TGTGCCAGCAGTGAAAGGCGGGGCAATCAGCCCCAGCATTTT,CASSERRGNQPQHF
TRBV5-1,TRBJ2-3,TRBD2,NA,TGCGCCAGCAGTCCAGCGGGAGGCCACTTCACAGATACGCAGTATTTT,CASSPAGGHFTDTQYF
TRBV7-9,TRBJ2-7,NA,NA,TGTGCCAGCAGGCGGGATTCCTACGAGCAGTACTTC,CASRRDSYEQYF
TRBV5-1,TRBJ1-2,NA,NA,TGCGCCAGCAGCCGCCAGGCGGTTGACTACACCTTC,CASSRQAVDYTF
TRBV6-4,TRBJ1-4,NA,once,TGTGCCAGCAGTGACCAGGTGGGAAAACTGTTTTTT,CASSDQVGKLFF
TRBV11-1,TRBJ2-7,TRBD2,NA,TGTGCCAGCAGGACAACTAGCGGCCCCTACGAGCAGTACTTC,CASRTTSGPYEQYF
TRBV6-5,TRBJ1-6,TRBD1,NA,TGTGCCAGCAGAAAAGGACAGGGCAGCAATTCACCCCTCCACTTT,CASRKGQGSNSPLHF
TRBV11-3,TRBJ2-1,TRBD2,NA,TGTGCCAGCAGCCCGACTAGCGGGTACAATGAGCAGTTCTTC,CASSPTSGYNEQFF
TRBV5-1,TRBJ2-5,NA,NA,TGCGCCAGCAGCTTGGGGCCTACGTGGGAGACCCAGTACTTC,CASSLGPTWETQYF
TRBV28,TRBJ1-5,TRBD1,few,TGTGCCAGCAGACCCAGGGGGGCAAGCAATCAGCCCCAGCATTTT,CASRPRGASNQPQHF
TRBV27,TRBJ2-7,NA,NA,TGTGCCAGCAGTTCCAGGGAAAAGGGGTCCTACGAGCAGTACTTC,CASSSREKGSYEQYF
TRBV2,TRBJ2-3,NA,once,TGTGCCAGCAGAGCACGCATTGGCACAGATACGCAGTATTTT,CASRARIGTDTQYF
TRBV19,TRBJ2-1,TRBD2,NA,TGTGCCAGTAAACCCCACTCCAGTGTTAGCGGGGCCTACAATGAGCAGTTCTTC,CASKPHSSVSGAYNEQFF
TRBV10-3,TRBJ2-1,NA,NA,TGTGCCACCGGCATCGTCTGGGAGAGCGATGAGCAGTTCTTC,CATGIVWESDEQFF
TRBV6-5,TRBJ2-2,NA,NA,TGTGCCAGCAGTTCACCCAATGATCACACCGGGGAGCTGTTTTTT,CASSSPNDHTGELFF
TRBV5-1,TRBJ2-1,NA,NA,TGCGCCAGCAGCTTGAATACAGGGTACAATGAGCAGTTCTTC,CASSLNTGYNEQFF
TRBV3-1/TRBV3-2,TRBJ2-1,TRBD2,once,TGTGCCAGCAGCCGTACTAGCGGGACCTACAATGAGCAGTTCTTC,CASSRTSGTYNEQFF
TRBV5-6,TRBJ1-2,NA,few,TGTGCCAGCAGCTTGGTTCCACAAACCATCTATGGCTACACCTTC,CASSLVPQTIYGYTF
TRBV10-1,TRBJ1-2,NA,NA,TGCGCCAGCCCGGGGGTAGGGCTCTATGGCTACACCTTC,CASPGVGLYGYTF
TRBV5-6,TRBJ2-4,NA,NA,TGTGCCAGCAGCTTGTTGCGGGTAGCCAAAAACATTCAGTACTTC,CASSLLRVAKNIQYF
TRBV28,TRBJ2-3,TRBD1,NA,TGTGCCAGCAGCGTGGGACAGGGGGCCACAGATACGCAGTATTTT,CASSVGQGATDTQYF
TRBV3-1/TRBV3-2,TRBJ2-1,TRBD2,NA,TGTGCCAGCAGCCAGGGACTAGCGGAGCAGTTCTTC,CASSQGLAEQFF
TRBV5-4,TRBJ2-7,NA,few,TGTGCCAGCAGCTCTCTTGGGGGGCCCTCCTACGAGCAGTACTTC,CASSSLGGPSYEQYF
TRBV7-6,TRBJ2-5,NA,NA,TGTGCCAGCAGCCTAGGGACCCAAGAGACCCAGTACTTC,CASSLGTQETQYF